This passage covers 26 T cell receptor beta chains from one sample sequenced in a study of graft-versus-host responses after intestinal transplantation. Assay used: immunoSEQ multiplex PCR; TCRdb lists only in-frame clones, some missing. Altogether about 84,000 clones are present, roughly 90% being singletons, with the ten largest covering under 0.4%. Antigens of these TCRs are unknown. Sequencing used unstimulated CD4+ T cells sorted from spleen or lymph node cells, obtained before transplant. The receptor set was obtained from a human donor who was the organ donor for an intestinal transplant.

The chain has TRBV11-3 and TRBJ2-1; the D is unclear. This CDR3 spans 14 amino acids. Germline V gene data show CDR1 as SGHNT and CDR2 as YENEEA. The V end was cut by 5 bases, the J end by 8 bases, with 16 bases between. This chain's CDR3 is CASSPLESGYEQFF. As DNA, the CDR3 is TGTGCCAGCAGCCCTCTAGAAAGTGGCTATGAGCAGTTCTTC.

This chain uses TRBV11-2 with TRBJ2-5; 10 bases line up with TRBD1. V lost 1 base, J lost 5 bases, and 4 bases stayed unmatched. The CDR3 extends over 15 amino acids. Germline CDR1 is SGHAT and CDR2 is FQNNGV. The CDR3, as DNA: TGTGCCAGCAGCTTAGCCGGGACAGGGGTGGAGACCCAGTACTTC. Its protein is CASSLAGTGVETQYF.

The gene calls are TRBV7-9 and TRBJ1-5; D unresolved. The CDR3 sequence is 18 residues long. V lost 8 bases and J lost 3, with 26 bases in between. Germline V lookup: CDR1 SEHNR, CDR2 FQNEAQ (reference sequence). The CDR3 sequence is CASDSLTTIAEDNQPQHF. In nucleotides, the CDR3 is TGTGCCAGCGACTCCCTGACAACAATAGCGGAAGACAATCAGCCCCAGCATTTT.

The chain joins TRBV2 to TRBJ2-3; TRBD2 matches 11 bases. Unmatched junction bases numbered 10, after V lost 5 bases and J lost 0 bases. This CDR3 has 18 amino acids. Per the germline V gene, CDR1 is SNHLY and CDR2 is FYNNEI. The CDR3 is CASSPIAGGRVSTDTQYF. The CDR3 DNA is TGTGCCAGCAGTCCAATAGCGGGAGGGCGGGTTAGCACAGATACGCAGTATTTT.

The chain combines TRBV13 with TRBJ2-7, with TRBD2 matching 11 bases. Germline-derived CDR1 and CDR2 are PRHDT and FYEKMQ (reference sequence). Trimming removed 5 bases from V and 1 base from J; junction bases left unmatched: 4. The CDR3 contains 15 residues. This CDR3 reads CASSTGLADSYEQYF. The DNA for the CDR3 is TGTGCCAGCAGCACGGGACTAGCGGATTCCTACGAGCAGTACTTC. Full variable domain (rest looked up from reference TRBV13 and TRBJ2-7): AAGVIQSPRHLIKEKRETATLKCYPIPRHDTVYWYQQGPGQDPQFLISFYEKMQSDKGSIPDRFSAQQFSDYHSELNMSSLELGDSALYFCASSTGLADSYEQYFGPGTRLTVT.

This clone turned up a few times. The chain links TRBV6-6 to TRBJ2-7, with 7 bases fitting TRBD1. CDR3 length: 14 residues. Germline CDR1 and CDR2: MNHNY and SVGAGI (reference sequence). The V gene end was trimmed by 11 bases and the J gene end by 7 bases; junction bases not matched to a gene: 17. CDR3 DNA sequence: TGTGCCCACTCCCGTGGAGACAGGGACGGGGAGCAGTACTTC. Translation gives CAHSRGDRDGEQYF.

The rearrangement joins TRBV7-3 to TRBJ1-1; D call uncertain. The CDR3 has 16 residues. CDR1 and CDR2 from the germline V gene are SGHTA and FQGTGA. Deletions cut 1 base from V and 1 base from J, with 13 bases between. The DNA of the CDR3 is TGTGCCAGCAGCTTAATATCAATAGCAAAGAACACTGAAGCTTTCTTT. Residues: CASSLISIAKNTEAFF.

CDR3 sequence reads: CASSQDLRYSGNTIYF. The CDR3 coding sequence is TGCGCCAGCAGCCAAGATCTACGGTACTCTGGAAACACCATATATTTT. The gene calls are TRBV4-1 and TRBJ1-3; D ambiguous. Germline V gene lookup returns CDR1 MGHRA and CDR2 YSYEKL. This CDR3 comprises 16 residues. The germline V and J ends were trimmed by 0 bases and 0 bases, with 9 bases remaining between them.

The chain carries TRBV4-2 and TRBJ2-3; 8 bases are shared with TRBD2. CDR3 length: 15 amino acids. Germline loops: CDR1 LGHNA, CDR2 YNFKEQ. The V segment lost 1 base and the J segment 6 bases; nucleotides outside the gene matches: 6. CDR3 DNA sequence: TGTGCCAGCAGCCAAGTGGGCGGGGGGTCGGATACGCAGTATTTT. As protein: CASSQVGGGSDTQYF.

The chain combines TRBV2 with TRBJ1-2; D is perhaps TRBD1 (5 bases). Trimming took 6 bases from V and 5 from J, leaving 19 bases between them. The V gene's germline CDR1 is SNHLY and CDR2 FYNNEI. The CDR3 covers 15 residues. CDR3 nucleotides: TGTGCCAGCAGGGAAAAACAGGAGGGTGTATATGGCTACACCTTC. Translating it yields CASREKQEGVYGYTF.

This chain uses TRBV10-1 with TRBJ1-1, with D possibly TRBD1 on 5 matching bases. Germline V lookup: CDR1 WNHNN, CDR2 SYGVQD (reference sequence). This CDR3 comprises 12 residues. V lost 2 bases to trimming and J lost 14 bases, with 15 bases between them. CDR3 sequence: CASSEGSRGLFF. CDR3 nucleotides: TGCGCCAGCAGTGAGGGGAGTAGGGGACTCTTCTTT.

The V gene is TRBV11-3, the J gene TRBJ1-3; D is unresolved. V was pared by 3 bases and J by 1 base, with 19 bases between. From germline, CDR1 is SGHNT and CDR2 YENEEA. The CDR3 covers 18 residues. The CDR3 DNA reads TGTGCCAGCAGCTTCGATACGGGGATCCTTCGGTCTGGAAACACCATATATTTT. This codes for CASSFDTGILRSGNTIYF. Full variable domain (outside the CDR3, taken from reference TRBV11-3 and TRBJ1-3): EAGVVQSPRYKIIEKKQPVAFWCNPISGHNTLYWYLQNLGQGPELLIRYENEEAVDDSQLPKDRFSAERLKGVDSTLKIQPAELGDSAVYLCASSFDTGILRSGNTIYFGEGSWLTVV.

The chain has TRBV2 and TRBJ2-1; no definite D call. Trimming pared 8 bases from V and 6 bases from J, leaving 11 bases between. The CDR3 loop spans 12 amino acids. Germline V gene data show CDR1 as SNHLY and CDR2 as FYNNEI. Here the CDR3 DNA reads TGTGCCAGCGACGTGTCAGGCAATGAGCAGTTCTTC. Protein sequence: CASDVSGNEQFF.

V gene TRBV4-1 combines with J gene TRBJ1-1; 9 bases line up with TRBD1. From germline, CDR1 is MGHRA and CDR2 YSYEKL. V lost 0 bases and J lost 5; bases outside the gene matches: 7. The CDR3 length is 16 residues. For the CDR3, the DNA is TGCGCCAGCAGCCAAGATCGACGGACAGGGGATACTGAAGCTTTCTTT. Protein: CASSQDRRTGDTEAFF.

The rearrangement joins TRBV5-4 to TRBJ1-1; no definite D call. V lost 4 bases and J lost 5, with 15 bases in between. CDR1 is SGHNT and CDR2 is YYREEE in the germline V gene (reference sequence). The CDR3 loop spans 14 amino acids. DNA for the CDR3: TGTGCCAGCAGCCCGGATTCTTGGAGGACTGAAGCTTTCTTT. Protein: CASSPDSWRTEAFF.

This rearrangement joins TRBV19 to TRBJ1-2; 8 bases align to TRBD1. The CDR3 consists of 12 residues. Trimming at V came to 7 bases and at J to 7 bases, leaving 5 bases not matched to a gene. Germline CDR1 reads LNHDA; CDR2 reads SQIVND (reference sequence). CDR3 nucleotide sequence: TGTGCCAGTAATCCAGGGGGCTCTGGCTACACCTTC. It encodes CASNPGGSGYTF. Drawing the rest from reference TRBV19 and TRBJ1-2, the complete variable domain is DGGITQSPKYLFRKEGQNVTLSCEQNLNHDAMYWYRQDPGQGLRLIYYSQIVNDFQKGDIAEGYSVSREKKESFPLTVTSAQKNPTAFYLCASNPGGSGYTFGSGTRLTVV.

In nucleotides, the CDR3 is TGCGCCAGCAGCCGGACTAGCGGGGTGGAGACCCAGTACTTC. Its protein is CASSRTSGVETQYF. The gene calls are TRBV10-1 and TRBJ2-5, with 12 positions matching TRBD2. The CDR3 runs to 14 residues. J gave up 5 bases and V 6 bases, and 4 bases lay outside the gene matches. Germline V CDR1 and CDR2: WNHNN, SYGVQD (reference sequence).

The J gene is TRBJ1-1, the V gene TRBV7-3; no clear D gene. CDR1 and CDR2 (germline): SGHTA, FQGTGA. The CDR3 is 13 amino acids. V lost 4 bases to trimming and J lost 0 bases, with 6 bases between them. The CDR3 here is CASSSSVNTEAFF. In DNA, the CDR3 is TGTGCCAGCAGCTCGTCAGTGAACACTGAAGCTTTCTTT.

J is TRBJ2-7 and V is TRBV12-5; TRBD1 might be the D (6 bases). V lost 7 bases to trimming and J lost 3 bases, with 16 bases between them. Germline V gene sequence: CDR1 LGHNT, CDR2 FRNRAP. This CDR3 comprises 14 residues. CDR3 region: CASAPGQSGYEQYF. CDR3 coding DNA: TGTGCTAGTGCCCCTGGACAGAGTGGCTACGAGCAGTACTTC.

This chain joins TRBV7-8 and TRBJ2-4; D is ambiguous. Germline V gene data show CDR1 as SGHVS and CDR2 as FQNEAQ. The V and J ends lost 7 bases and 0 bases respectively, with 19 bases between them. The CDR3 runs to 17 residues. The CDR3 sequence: CASTLSRATLAKNIQYF. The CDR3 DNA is TGTGCCAGCACCCTATCCCGCGCTACTCTAGCCAAAAACATTCAGTACTTC.

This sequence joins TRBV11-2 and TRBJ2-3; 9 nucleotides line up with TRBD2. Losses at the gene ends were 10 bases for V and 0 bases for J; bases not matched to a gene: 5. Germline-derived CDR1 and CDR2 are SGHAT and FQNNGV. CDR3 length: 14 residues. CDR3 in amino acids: CATQTSGSTDTQYF. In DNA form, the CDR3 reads TGTGCCACCCAGACTAGCGGCAGCACAGATACGCAGTATTTT. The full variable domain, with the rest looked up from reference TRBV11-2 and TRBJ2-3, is EAGVAQSPRYKIIEKRQSVAFWCNPISGHATLYWYQQILGQGPKLLIQFQNNGVVDDSQLPKDRFSAERLKGVDSTLKIQPAKLEDSAVYLCATQTSGSTDTQYFGPGTRLTVL.

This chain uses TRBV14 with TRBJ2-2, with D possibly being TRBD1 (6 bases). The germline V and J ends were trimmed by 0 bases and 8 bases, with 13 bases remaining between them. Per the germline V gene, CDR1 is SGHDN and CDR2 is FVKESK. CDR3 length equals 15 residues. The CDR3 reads CASSQERQGTGELFF. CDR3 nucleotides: TGTGCCAGCAGCCAAGAGAGGCAGGGGACAGGGGAGCTGTTTTTT.

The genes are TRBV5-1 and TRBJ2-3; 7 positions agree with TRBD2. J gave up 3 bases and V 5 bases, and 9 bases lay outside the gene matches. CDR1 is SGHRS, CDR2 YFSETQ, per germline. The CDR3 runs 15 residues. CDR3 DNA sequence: TGCGCCAGCAGGACTGGACTAGATCGTACAGATACGCAGTATTTT. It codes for CASRTGLDRTDTQYF. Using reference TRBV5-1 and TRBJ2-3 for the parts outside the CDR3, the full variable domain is KAGVTQTPRYLIKTRGQQVTLSCSPISGHRSVSWYQQTPGQGLQFLFEYFSETQRNKGNFPGRFSGRQFSNSRSEMNVSTLELGDSALYLCASRTGLDRTDTQYFGPGTRLTVL.

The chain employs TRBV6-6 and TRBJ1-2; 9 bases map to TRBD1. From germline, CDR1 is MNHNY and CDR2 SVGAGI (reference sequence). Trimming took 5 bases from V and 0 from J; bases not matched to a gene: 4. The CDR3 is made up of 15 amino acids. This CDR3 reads CASSQDRGANYGYTF. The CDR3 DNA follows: TGTGCCAGCAGTCAAGACAGGGGGGCTAACTATGGCTACACCTTC.

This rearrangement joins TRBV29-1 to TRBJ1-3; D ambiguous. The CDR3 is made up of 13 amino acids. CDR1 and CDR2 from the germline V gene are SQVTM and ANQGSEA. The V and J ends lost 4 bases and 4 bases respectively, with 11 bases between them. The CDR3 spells CSVAVLAGNTIYF. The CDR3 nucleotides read TGCAGCGTTGCGGTTTTAGCCGGAAACACCATATATTTT. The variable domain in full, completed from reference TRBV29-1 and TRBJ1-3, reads SAVISQKPSRDICQRGTSLTIQCQVDSQVTMMFWYRQQPGQSLTLIATANQGSEATYESGFVIDKFPISRPNLTFSTLTVSNMSPEDSSIYLCSVAVLAGNTIYFGEGSWLTVV.

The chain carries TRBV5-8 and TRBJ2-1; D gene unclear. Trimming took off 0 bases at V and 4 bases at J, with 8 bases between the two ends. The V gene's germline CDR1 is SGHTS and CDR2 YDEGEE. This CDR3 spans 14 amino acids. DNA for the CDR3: TGTGCCAGCAGCTTGGGATTCAGGTACAATGAGCAGTTCTTC. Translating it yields CASSLGFRYNEQFF.